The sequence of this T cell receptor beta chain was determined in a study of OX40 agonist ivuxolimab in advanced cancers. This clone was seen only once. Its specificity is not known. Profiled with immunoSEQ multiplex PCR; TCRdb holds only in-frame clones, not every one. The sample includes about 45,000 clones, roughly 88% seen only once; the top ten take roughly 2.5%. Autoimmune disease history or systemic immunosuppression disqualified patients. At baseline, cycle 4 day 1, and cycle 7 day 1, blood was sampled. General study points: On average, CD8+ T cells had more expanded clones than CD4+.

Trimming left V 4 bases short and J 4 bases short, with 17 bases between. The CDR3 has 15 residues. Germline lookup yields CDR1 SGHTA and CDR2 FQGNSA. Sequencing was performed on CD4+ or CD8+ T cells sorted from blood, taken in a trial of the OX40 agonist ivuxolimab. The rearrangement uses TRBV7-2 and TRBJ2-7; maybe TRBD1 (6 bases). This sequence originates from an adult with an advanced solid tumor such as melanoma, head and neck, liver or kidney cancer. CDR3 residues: CASSSGDGVKYEQYF. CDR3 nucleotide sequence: TGTGCCAGCAGCTCAGGGGACGGGGTAAAATACGAGCAGTACTTC.